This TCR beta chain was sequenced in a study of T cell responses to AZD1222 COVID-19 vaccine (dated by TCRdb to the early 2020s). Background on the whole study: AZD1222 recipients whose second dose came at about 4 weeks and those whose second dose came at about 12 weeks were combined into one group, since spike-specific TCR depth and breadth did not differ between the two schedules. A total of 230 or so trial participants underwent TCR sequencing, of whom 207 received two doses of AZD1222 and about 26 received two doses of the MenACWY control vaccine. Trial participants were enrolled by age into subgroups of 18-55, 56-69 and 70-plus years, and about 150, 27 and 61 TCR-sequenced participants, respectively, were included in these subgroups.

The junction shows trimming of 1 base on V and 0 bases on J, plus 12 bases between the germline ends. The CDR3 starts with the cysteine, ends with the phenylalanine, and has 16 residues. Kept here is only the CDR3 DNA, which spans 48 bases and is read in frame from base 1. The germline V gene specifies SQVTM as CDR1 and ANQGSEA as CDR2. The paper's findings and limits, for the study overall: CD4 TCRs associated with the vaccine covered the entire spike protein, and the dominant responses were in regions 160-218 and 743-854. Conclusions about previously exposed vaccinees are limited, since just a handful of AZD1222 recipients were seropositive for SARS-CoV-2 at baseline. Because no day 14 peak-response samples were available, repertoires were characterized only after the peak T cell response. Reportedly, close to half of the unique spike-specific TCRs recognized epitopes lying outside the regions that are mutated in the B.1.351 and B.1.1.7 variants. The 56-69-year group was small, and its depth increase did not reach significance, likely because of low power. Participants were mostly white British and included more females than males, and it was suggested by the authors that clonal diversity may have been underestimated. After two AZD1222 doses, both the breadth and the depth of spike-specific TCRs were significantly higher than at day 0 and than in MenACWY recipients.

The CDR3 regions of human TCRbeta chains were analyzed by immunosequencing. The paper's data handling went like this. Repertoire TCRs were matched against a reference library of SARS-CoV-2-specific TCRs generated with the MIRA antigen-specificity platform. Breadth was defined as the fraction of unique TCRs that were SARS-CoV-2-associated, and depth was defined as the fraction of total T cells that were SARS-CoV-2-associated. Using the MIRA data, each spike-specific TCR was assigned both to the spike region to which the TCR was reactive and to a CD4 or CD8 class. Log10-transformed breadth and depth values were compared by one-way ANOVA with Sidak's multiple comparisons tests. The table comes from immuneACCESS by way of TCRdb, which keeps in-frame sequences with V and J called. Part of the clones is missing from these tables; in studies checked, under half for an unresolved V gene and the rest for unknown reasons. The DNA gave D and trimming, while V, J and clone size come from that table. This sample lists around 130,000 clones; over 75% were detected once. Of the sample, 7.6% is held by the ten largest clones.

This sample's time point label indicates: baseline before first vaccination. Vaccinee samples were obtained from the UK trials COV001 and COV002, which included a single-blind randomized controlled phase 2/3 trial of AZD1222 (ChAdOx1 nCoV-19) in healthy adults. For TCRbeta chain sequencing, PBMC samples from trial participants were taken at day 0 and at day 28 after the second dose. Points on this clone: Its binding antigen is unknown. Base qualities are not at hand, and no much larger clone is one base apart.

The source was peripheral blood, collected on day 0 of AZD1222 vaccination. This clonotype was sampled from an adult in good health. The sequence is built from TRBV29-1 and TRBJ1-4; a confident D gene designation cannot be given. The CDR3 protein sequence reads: CSVEARTGTTNEKLFF. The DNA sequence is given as TGCAGCGTTGAAGCACGTACCGGGACAACTAATGAAAAACTGTTTTTT.